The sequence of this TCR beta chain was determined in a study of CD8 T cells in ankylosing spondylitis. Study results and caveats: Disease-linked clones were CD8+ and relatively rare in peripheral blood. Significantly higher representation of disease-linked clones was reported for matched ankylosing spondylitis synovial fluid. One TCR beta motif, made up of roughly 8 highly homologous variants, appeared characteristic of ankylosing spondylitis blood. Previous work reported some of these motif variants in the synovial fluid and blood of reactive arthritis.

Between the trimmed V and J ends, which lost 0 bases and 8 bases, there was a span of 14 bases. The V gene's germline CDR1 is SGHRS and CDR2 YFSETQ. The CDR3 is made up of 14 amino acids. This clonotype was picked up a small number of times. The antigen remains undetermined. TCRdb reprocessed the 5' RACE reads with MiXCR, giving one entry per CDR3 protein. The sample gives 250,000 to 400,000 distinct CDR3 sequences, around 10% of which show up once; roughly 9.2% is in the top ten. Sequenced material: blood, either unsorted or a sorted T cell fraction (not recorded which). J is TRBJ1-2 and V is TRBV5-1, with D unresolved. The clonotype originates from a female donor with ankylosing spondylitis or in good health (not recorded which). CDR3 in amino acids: CASSLEGYSYGYTF. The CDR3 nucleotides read TGCGCCAGCAGCTTGGAAGGATATAGCTACGGCTACACCTTC.